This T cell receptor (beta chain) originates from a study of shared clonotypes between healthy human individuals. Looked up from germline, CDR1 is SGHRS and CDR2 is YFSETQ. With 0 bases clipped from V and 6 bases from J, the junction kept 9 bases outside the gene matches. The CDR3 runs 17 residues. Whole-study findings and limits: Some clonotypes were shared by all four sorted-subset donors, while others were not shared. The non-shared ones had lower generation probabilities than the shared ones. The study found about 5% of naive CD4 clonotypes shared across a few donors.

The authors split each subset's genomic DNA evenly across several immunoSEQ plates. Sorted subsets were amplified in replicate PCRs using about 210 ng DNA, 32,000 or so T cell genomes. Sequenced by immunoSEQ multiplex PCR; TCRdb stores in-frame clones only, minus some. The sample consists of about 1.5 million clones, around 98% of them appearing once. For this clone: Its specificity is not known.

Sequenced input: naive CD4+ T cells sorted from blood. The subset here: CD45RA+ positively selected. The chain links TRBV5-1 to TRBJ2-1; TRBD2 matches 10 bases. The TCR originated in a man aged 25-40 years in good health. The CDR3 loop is CASSLGASGSLRNEQFF. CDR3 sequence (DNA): TGCGCCAGCAGCTTGGGGGCTAGCGGGAGTCTTCGCAATGAGCAGTTCTTC.